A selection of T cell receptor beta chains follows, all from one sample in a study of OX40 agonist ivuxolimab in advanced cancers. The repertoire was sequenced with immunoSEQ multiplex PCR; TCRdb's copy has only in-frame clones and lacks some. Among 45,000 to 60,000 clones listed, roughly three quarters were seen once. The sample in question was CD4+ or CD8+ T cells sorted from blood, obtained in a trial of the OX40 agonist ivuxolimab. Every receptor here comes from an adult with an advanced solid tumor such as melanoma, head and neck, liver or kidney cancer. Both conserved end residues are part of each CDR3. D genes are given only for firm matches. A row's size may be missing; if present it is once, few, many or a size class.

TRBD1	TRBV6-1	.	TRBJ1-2	TGTGCCAGCAGTGAAGGGTTCAGGGGGCTTAATGGCTACACCTTC	CASSEGFRGLNGYTF
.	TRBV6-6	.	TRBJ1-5	TGTGCCAGCAGGCCCGACTATTCTCGGGGGAATCAGCCCCAGCATTTT	CASRPDYSRGNQPQHF
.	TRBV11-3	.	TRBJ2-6	TGTGCCAGCAGCTTTGGAACGGCTGGGGCCAACGTCCTGACTTTC	CASSFGTAGANVLTF
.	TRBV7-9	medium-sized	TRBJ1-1	TGTGCCAGCAGCTCCCAAGTCCGGGGCACTGAAGCTTTCTTT	CASSSQVRGTEAFF
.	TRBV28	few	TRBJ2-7	TGTGCCAGCAGTCAGCCAGACTACCGAGCCTACGAGCAGTACTTC	CASSQPDYRAYEQYF
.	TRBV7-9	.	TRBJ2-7	TGTGCCAGCAGCTTGGATCAGGGGACCCACGAGCAGTACTTC	CASSLDQGTHEQYF
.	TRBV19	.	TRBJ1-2	TGTGCCAGTAGTATCGAGACAGGCGCTTCTGATGGCTACACCTTC	CASSIETGASDGYTF
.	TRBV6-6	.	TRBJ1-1	TGTGCCAGCAGTTACTCCCCGTCTTGGGACACTGAAGCTTTCTTT	CASSYSPSWDTEAFF
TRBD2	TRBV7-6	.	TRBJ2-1	TGTGCCAGCAGCTTAGAACGAACTAGCGGGGGGGCCGTTTTCAATGAGCAGTTCTTC	CASSLERTSGGAVFNEQFF
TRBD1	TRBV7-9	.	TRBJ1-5	TGTGCCAGCAGCCCTACAGGGGGCGCGGGCAATCAGCCCCAGCATTTT	CASSPTGGAGNQPQHF
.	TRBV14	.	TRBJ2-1	TGTGCCAGCAGCCAAATTGGTTCAGGGAGGCATGAGCAGTTCTTC	CASSQIGSGRHEQFF
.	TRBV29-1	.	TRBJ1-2	TGCAGCGTTGGTTATCGGGGGGCGTTGGACGGCTACACCTTC	CSVGYRGALDGYTF
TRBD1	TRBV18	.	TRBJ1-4	TGTGCCAGCTCACTTCGACAGGGAGGGGAAAAACTGTTTTTT	CASSLRQGGEKLFF
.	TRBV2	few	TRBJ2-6	TGTGCCAGCAGCATGGAGGGTGTGAGTGGGGCCAACGTCCTGACTTTC	CASSMEGVSGANVLTF
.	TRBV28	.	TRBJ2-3	TGTGCCAGCAGTAGACTAGAAGGGGATCGAGATACGCAGTATTTT	CASSRLEGDRDTQYF
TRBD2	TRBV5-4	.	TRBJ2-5	TGTGCCAGCAGCTTGGCGGGAGGGGGGGGAGAGACCCAGTACTTC	CASSLAGGGGETQYF
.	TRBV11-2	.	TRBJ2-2	TGTGCCAGCAGCTTAGTTCAGGCGAACACCGGGGAGCTGTTTTTT	CASSLVQANTGELFF
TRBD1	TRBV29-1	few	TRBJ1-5	TGCAGCGTACAGGGGGGCAATCAGCCCCAGCATTTT	CSVQGGNQPQHF
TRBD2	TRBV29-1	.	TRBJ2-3	TGCAGCGTTGATGAGGTTAGCGGGACTACGCAGTATTTT	CSVDEVSGTTQYF
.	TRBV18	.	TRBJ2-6	TGTGCCAGCTCACCACAGGGAAGCTCTGGGGCCAACGTCCTGACTTTC	CASSPQGSSGANVLTF
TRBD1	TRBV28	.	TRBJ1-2	TGTGCCAGCAGGGCACGGGACAGGGTCATCGGTGGCTACACCTTC	CASRARDRVIGGYTF
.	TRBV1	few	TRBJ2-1	TGCACCAGCAGCCACCACACGAACAACCCGGGGCCGAACGTTAATGAGCAGTTCTTC	CTSSHHTNNPGPNVNEQFF
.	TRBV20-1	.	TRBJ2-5	TGCAGTGCTAGTGGAGAGACCCAGTACTTC	CSASGETQYF
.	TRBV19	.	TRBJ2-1	TGTGCCAGTACCCGGGGTACGTACAATGAGCAGTTCTTC	CASTRGTYNEQFF
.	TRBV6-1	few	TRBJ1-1	TGTGCCAGCAGTGCTAGGGGTACTGAAGCTTTCTTT	CASSARGTEAFF
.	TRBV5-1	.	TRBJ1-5	TGCGCCAGCAGCTTGGAGGGGTCCGAGGGCCAGCCCCAGCATTTT	CASSLEGSEGQPQHF
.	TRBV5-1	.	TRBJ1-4	TGCGCCAGCAGCTTTTTTGAGACACCAAGGGGTCTTGAAAAACTGTTTTTT	CASSFFETPRGLEKLFF